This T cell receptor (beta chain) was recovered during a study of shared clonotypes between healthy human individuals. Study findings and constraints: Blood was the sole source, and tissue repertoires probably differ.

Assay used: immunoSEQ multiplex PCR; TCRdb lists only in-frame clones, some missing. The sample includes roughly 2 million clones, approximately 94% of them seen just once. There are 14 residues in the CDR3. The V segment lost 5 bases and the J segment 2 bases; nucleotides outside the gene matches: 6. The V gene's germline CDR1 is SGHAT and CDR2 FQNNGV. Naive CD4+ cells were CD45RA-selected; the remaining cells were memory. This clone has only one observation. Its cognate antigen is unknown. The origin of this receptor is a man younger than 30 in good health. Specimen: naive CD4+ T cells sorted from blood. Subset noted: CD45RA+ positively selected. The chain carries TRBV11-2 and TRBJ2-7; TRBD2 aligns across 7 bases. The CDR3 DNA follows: TGTGCCAGCAGCGGGAGGGCCGGACCCTACGAGCAGTACTTC. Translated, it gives CASSGRAGPYEQYF.